The 23 T cell receptor beta chains reported below all come from one sample, sequenced in a study of Ad26.COV2.S vaccination and SARS-CoV-2 variants. Sequencing used immunoSEQ multiplex PCR; TCRdb keeps in-frame clones, though not all of them. The table lists about 680,000 clones, more than 70% of them singletons. The treatment here: about 20 received Ad26.COV2.S at low or high dose, single or two shots; five or six received placebo; per-sample allocation not given. Repertoires come from day 63 after the first vaccine or placebo injection. Sample: peripheral blood, taken in a trial of Ad26.COV2.S vaccine versus placebo. The receptors come from a person between 18 and 60 years old who received the Ad26.COV2.S COVID-19 vaccine or a placebo.

This rearrangement joins TRBV9 to TRBJ2-2; D gene unclear. This CDR3 spans 15 amino acids. The V gene's germline CDR1 is SGDLS and CDR2 YYNGEE. The ends were cut back, 3 bases at V and 1 base at J, with 10 bases in the middle. The CDR3 coding sequence is TGTGCCAGCAGCGACGAGCCTTTGAACACCGGGGAGCTGTTTTTT. Encoded protein: CASSDEPLNTGELFF.

This rearrangement joins TRBV6-5 to TRBJ2-7; TRBD1 or TRBD2 may be the D gene (6 bases each). The CDR3 loop spans 15 amino acids. Per the germline V gene, CDR1 is MNHEY and CDR2 is SVGAGI. Trimming left V 6 bases short and J 6 bases short, with 21 bases between. CDR3 nucleotides: TGTGCCAGCAGCTTACGGGCAGGGGACTCTCTCGAGCAGTACTTC. As protein: CASSLRAGDSLEQYF.

This chain uses TRBV7-2 with TRBJ2-2; D gene uncertain. CDR1 and CDR2 (germline): SGHTA, FQGNSA. CDR3 size: 14 residues. The ends were cut back, 2 bases at V and 5 bases at J, with 9 bases in the middle. CDR3: CASSLLRLTGELFF. The CDR3 DNA follows: TGTGCCAGCAGCTTACTCCGATTAACCGGGGAGCTGTTTTTT.

The chain uses TRBV15 and TRBJ1-6; the D is unclear. The V gene lost 5 bases and the J gene lost 2 bases, with 10 bases spanning the gap. The length of the CDR3 is 15 residues. CDR1 is LNHNV and CDR2 is YYDKDF in the germline V gene (reference sequence). CDR3 nucleotide sequence: TGTGCCACCAGCCCTGAGGGAGCCTATAATTCACCCCTCCACTTT. Amino acids: CATSPEGAYNSPLHF.

The chain has TRBV7-2 and TRBJ2-2; tentatively, D is TRBD2 (6 bases). The CDR3 contains 19 residues. Germline loops: CDR1 SGHTA, CDR2 FQGNSA. Trimming shortened V by 3 bases and J by 0 bases, and 20 bases separated the two germline ends. The CDR3 DNA follows: TGTGCCAGCAGCTTCAAGTCCACTAGGCGGGGCTCGAACACCGGGGAGCTGTTTTTT. Translated, it gives CASSFKSTRRGSNTGELFF.

The DNA for the CDR3 is TGTGCCAGCAGCTCCGACAATTCCAATCAGCCCCAGCATTTT. Its translation is CASSSDNSNQPQHF. J is TRBJ1-5 and V is TRBV7-9, with D uncertain. V lost 4 bases to trimming and J lost 3 bases, with 10 bases between them. Germline V gene lookup returns CDR1 SEHNR and CDR2 FQNEAQ (reference sequence). The CDR3 sequence is 14 residues long.

Regarding this clone: The CDR3 end shows no conserved phenylalanine or tryptophan, and so a read error is likely. The DNA is left out, because the CDR3 cannot be placed on it with certainty; the CDR3 is given as TCRdb lists it. The V and J genes are TRBV27 and TRBJ2-7; TRBD1, as called in the table, went unchecked against the DNA. Per the germline V gene, CDR1 is MNHEY and CDR2 is SMNVEV (reference sequence). The CDR3 has 12 residues if both end residues are counted. The chain's CDR3 is CASRHQGTAGFR.

The chain combines TRBV5-1 with TRBJ2-3, with 12 bases identical to TRBD2. The CDR3 totals 16 residues. V gave up 4 bases and J gave up 2 bases; unmatched junction bases: 5. Germline assignment: CDR1 SGHRS and CDR2 YFSETQ. The DNA for the CDR3 is TGCGCCAGCAGCAATGGACTAGCGGGACACACAGATACGCAGTATTTT. This codes for CASSNGLAGHTDTQYF. Full variable domain (outside the CDR3, taken from reference TRBV5-1 and TRBJ2-3): KAGVTQTPRYLIKTRGQQVTLSCSPISGHRSVSWYQQTPGQGLQFLFEYFSETQRNKGNFPGRFSGRQFSNSRSEMNVSTLELGDSALYLCASSNGLAGHTDTQYFGPGTRLTVL.

The chain has TRBV2 and TRBJ2-5; D tentatively fits TRBD1 or TRBD2 (5 bases each). CDR3 length equals 13 residues. The germline V gene has CDR1 SNHLY and CDR2 FYNNEI. V was cut by 7 bases and J by 9 bases, with 18 bases left in between. CDR3 sequence reads: CASTLGRMGAQYF. The CDR3 DNA sequence: TGTGCCAGCACCTTAGGACGGATGGGGGCCCAGTACTTC.

V usage is TRBV14 and J usage is TRBJ1-4; tentative D call: TRBD1 (6 bases). Germline V lookup: CDR1 SGHDN, CDR2 FVKESK. The CDR3 consists of 13 residues. Deletions cut 2 bases from V and 14 bases from J, with 15 bases between. The DNA of the CDR3 is TGTGCCAGCAGCCAACCACCGGGCAGGGGTCTGTTTTTT. It yields the protein CASSQPPGRGLFF.

V gene TRBV12-3 or TRBV12-4 combines with J gene TRBJ1-1; the D is unclear. The CDR3 contains 13 residues. Trimming took 6 bases from V and 5 from J, leaving 13 bases between them. The CDR3 reads CASRPFGGTEAFF. CDR3 DNA: TGTGCCAGCAGACCCTTCGGTGGGACTGAAGCTTTCTTT.

The CDR3 region has the DNA TGTGCCAGCAGCACCTTTAGCGGGAGGGCCTTCTACGAGCAGTACTTC. Translating gives CASSTFSGRAFYEQYF. J is TRBJ2-7 and V is TRBV5-4; the match to TRBD2 covers 11 bases. V shed 4 bases, J shed 3 bases, and the junction held 9 bases outside the gene matches. The CDR3 covers 16 residues. Germline values: CDR1 SGHNT, CDR2 YYREEE (reference sequence).

This clone was counted only a few times. This sequence joins TRBV6-1 and TRBJ1-5; D remains ambiguous. In germline, CDR1 is MNHNS, CDR2 SASEGT. This CDR3 has 13 residues. The V and J ends lost 3 bases and 6 bases respectively, with 9 bases between them. The CDR3 is CASSETRVQPQHF. DNA of the CDR3: TGTGCCAGCAGTGAGACCAGAGTTCAGCCCCAGCATTTT.

The V gene is TRBV5-1, the J gene TRBJ2-3; 8 positions agree with TRBD1. The CDR3 has 14 amino acids. Germline values: CDR1 SGHRS, CDR2 YFSETQ. Germline trimming cut 7 bases from V and 0 bases from J; bases unmatched to any gene: 4. The CDR3 DNA sequence: TGCGCCAGCGGGACAGGAACTAGCACAGATACGCAGTATTTT. Amino acid sequence: CASGTGTSTDTQYF. Supplemented by reference TRBV5-1 and TRBJ2-3, the full variable domain reads KAGVTQTPRYLIKTRGQQVTLSCSPISGHRSVSWYQQTPGQGLQFLFEYFSETQRNKGNFPGRFSGRQFSNSRSEMNVSTLELGDSALYLCASGTGTSTDTQYFGPGTRLTVL.

V usage is TRBV19 and J usage is TRBJ1-5; TRBD1 is a possible D gene (5 bases). The V gene lost 3 bases and the J gene lost 4 bases, with 10 bases spanning the gap. The CDR3 has 14 residues. Germline-derived CDR1 and CDR2 are LNHDA and SQIVND (reference sequence). The CDR3 nucleotides read TGTGCCAGTAGTATCGGCCAGGGAAATCAGCCCCAGCATTTT. The encoded protein is CASSIGQGNQPQHF.

The chain uses TRBV28 and TRBJ2-5; TRBD1 matches at 10 bases. The CDR3 has 15 amino acids. The trim removed 6 bases at V and 0 bases at J, leaving 4 bases unmatched. Germline V gene lookup returns CDR1 MDHEN and CDR2 SYDVKM. CDR3 amino acids: CASSPGQGDQETQYF. DNA for the CDR3: TGTGCCAGCAGCCCCGGACAGGGGGACCAAGAGACCCAGTACTTC. Combining the CDR3 with reference TRBV28 and TRBJ2-5 gives the whole variable domain DVKVTQSSRYLVKRTGEKVFLECVQDMDHENMFWYRQDPGLGLRLIYFSYDVKMKEKGDIPEGYSVSREKKERFSLILESASTNQTSMYLCASSPGQGDQETQYFGPGTRLLVL.

This clone appeared once. The chain couples TRBV10-1 to TRBJ2-3; D assignment may be TRBD1 or TRBD2 (5 bases each). The CDR3 contains 13 residues. The V gene lost 8 bases and the J gene lost 0 bases, with 9 bases spanning the gap. The V gene's germline CDR1 is WNHNN and CDR2 SYGVQD (reference sequence). DNA for the CDR3: TGCGCCAGCCAGAGGGACAGCACAGATACGCAGTATTTT. Translated: CASQRDSTDTQYF.

The genes are TRBV18 and TRBJ2-5; maybe TRBD1 (7 bases). There are 14 residues in the CDR3. Germline V lookup: CDR1 KGHSH, CDR2 LQKENI. V shed 3 bases and J shed 4 bases, with 12 bases lying between them. This CDR3 reads CASSPQGGGETQYF. The CDR3 coding sequence is TGTGCCAGCTCACCCCAGGGGGGAGGAGAGACCCAGTACTTC.

The chain carries TRBV24-1 and TRBJ1-5; unclear D gene. The CDR3 runs 13 residues. CDR1 and CDR2 from the germline V gene are KGHDR and SFDVKD. Trimming stripped 1 base from V and 6 bases from J, with 6 bases between. The CDR3 region is CATSDFRRQPQHF. Here the CDR3 DNA reads TGTGCCACCAGTGATTTTCGCCGTCAGCCCCAGCATTTT.

The DNA of the CDR3 is TGCGCCAGCAGCTTGGCCGGGGTTCTGGGTTACGAGCAGTACTTC. Translation gives CASSLAGVLGYEQYF. The chain uses TRBV5-1 and TRBJ2-7, with a tentative D call TRBD2 (5 bases). This CDR3 comprises 15 residues. V shed 0 bases and J shed 4 bases, with 14 bases lying between them. Germline loops: CDR1 SGHRS, CDR2 YFSETQ.

The J gene is TRBJ1-3, the V gene TRBV14; D may be TRBD1 (6 bases). The V end was cut by 3 bases, the J end by 0 bases, with 9 bases between. Germline lookup yields CDR1 SGHDN and CDR2 FVKESK. This CDR3 region has 15 residues. Here the CDR3 reads CASSHRDNSGNTIYF. The DNA for the CDR3 is TGTGCCAGCAGCCACCGGGACAACTCTGGAAACACCATATATTTT.

This clone has a handful of counts. In nucleotides, the CDR3 is TGTGCCAGCAGCTTGGCGCTGAGCAATCAGCCCCAGCATTTT. This translates into CASSLALSNQPQHF. V gene TRBV5-6 combines with J gene TRBJ1-5; D is uncertain. V lost 0 bases, J lost 1 base, and 5 bases lay in between. The germline CDR1 and CDR2 sequences are SGHDT and YYEEEE. This CDR3 is 14 amino acids long.

This clone was recorded once. The chain carries TRBV4-2 and TRBJ1-2, with D maybe TRBD1 (6 bases). Trimming left V 0 bases short and J 3 bases short, with 14 bases between. This CDR3 spans 16 amino acids. In germline, CDR1 is LGHNA, CDR2 YNFKEQ. CDR3 residues: CASSQDMPGDDYGYTF. The CDR3 DNA sequence: TGTGCCAGCAGCCAAGATATGCCAGGGGACGACTATGGCTACACCTTC.